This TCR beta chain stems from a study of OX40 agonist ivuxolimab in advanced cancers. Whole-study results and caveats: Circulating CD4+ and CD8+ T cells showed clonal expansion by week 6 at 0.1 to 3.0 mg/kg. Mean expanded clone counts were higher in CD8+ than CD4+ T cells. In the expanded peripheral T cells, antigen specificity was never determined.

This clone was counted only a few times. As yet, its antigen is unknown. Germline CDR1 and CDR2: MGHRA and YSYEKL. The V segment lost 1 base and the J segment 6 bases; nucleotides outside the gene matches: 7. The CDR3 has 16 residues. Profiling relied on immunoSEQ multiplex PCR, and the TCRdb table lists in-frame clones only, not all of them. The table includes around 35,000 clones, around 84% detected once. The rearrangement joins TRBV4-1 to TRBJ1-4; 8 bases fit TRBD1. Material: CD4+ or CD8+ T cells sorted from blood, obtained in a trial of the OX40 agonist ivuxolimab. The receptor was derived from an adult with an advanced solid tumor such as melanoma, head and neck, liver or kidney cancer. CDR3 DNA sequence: TGCGCCAGCAGCCAAGCCTATACAGGGGGGGATGAAAAACTGTTTTTT. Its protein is CASSQAYTGGDEKLFF.